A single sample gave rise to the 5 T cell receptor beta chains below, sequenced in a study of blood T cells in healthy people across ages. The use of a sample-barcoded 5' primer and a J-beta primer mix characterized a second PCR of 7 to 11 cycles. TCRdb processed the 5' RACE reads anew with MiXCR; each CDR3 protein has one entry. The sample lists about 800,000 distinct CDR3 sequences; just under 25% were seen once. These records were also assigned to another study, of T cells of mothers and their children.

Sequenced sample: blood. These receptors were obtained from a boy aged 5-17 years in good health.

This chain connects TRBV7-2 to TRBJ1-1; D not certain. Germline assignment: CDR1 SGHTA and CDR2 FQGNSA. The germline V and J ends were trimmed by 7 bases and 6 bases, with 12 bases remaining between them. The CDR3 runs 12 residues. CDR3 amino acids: CASKSTGSEAFF. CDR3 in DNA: TGTGCCAGCAAATCGACTGGTTCTGAAGCTTTCTTT.

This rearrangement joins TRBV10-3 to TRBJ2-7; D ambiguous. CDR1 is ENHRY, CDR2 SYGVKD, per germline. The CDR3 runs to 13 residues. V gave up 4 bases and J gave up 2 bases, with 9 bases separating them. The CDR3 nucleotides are TGTGCCATCAGTGGGCTGGATGCCTACGAGCAGTACTTC. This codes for CAISGLDAYEQYF.

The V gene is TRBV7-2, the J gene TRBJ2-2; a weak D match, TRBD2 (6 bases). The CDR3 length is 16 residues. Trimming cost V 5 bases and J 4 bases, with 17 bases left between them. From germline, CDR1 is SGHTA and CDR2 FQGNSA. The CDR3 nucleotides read TGTGCCAGCAGCGGTAGACTAGGCAGCTCCACCGGGGAGCTGTTTTTT. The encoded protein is CASSGRLGSSTGELFF.

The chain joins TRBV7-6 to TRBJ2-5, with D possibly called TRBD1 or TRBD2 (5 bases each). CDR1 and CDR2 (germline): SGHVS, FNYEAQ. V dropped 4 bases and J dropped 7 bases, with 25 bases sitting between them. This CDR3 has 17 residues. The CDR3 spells CASSSLPIRDGGRTQYF. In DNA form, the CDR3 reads TGTGCCAGCAGCTCACTGCCGATCCGGGACGGTGGACGGACCCAGTACTTC.

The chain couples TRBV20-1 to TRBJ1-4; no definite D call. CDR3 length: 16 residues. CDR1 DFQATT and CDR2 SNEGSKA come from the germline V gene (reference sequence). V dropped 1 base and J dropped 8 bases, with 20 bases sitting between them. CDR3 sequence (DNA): TGCAGTGCTAGAGTTTCAGCCGCTTGGGGAAGGGAAAAACTGTTTTTT. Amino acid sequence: CSARVSAAWGREKLFF.